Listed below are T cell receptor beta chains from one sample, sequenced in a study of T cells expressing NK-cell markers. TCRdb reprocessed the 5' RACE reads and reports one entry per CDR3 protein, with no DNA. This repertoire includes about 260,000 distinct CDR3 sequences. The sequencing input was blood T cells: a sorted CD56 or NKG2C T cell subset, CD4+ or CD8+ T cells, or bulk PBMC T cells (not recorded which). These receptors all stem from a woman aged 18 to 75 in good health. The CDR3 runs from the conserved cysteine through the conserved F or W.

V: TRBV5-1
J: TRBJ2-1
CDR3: CASSASWTSVYNEQFF

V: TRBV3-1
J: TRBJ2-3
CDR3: CASSQTRLAGGVDTQYF

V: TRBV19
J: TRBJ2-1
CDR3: CASSMGSYNEQFF

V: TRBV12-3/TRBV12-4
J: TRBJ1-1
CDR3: CASSNTGRTEAFF

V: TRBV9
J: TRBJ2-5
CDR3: CASSVGRTSGGQETQYF

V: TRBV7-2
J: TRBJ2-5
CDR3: CASSLGALKETQYF

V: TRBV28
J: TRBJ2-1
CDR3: CASSFSGTRGYNEQFF

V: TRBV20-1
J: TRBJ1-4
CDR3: CSASSATNEKLFF

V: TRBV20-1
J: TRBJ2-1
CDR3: CSARRLDAAGEQFF

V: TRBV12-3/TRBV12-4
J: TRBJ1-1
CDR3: CASSFDRPDVGAFF

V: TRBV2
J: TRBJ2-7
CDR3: CASSGAGQGSYEQYF

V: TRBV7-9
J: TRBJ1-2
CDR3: CASSSILSQGASNYGYTF

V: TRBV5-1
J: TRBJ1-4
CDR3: CASSFGPGNEKLFF

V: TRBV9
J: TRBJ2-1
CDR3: CASSSSGGSYNEQFF

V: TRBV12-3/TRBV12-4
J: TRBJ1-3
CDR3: CASSIRTGSSGNTIYF

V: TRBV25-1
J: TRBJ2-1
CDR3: CASSDLGLAGQGEQFF

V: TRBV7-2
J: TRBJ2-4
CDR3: CASSLVSGLAKNIQYF

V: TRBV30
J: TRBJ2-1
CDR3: CAWKGGLANEQFF

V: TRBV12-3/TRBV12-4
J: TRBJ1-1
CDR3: CASTRGTEAFF

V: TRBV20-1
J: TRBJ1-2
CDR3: CSALGQGGYTF

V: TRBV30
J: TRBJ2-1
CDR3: CAWSASGAYNEQFF

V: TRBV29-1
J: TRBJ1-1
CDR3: CSVEVPPDAAFF

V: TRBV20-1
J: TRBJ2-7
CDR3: CSAPRDAAGDHEQYF

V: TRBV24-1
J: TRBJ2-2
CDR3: CASEGTVNTGELFF

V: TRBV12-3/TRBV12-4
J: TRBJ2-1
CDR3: CASSFQGGNFEQFF